A selection of T cell receptor beta chains follows, all from one sample in a study of naive and memory T cell subsets. Each CDR3 protein is one row after TCRdb ran MiXCR on the UMI-ligation and nested PCR reads. The sample lists approximately 80,000 distinct CDR3 sequences, roughly 9.3% seen once, with over 0.95% in the top ten. The specimen sequenced was naive CD8+ T cells from blood. These TCRs come from a human donor in good health. CDR3s include the opening cysteine and the closing phenylalanine or tryptophan. A D gene is named only where the DNA matches it firmly. Rows give clone size only sometimes, using once, few, many, or a class for an expanded clone.

J gene,V gene,D gene,clone size,CDR3 DNA,CDR3 protein
TRBJ2-1,TRBV7-2,TRBD2,-,TGTGCCAGCAGCTCAAGGGGCGGGGGGGCCCCACACCACAATGAGCAGTTCTTC,CASSSRGGGAPHHNEQFF
TRBJ2-7,TRBV7-9,TRBD2,few,TGTGCCAGCAGCTACACTCGGGAGGGAGGGCCTACCTCCTACGAGCAGTACTTC,CASSYTREGGPTSYEQYF
TRBJ2-7,TRBV4-2,-,many,TGTGCCAGCGGTTTCGGAGGCCCAAACTACGAGCAGTACTTC,CASGFGGPNYEQYF
TRBJ2-1,TRBV12-3/TRBV12-4,TRBD2,-,TGTGCCAGCAGTCCTCTACAAGCGGGATACAATGAGCAGTTCTTC,CASSPLQAGYNEQFF
TRBJ2-5,TRBV3-1,-,-,TGTGCCAGCAGCCAACAGCGGAAAGAGACCCAGTACTTC,CASSQQRKETQYF
TRBJ2-3,TRBV12-3/TRBV12-4,-,many,TGTGCCAGCAGTTTAGTAGCTAGCACAGATACGCAGTATTTT,CASSLVASTDTQYF
TRBJ2-3,TRBV4-1,TRBD2,-,TGCGCCAGCAGCATCCGGACTAGAACCACAGATACGCAGTATTTT,CASSIRTRTTDTQYF
TRBJ1-5,TRBV5-1,-,few,TGCGCCAGCAGCTTGGCAGGGTTCACGAGCAATCAGCCCCAGCATTTT,CASSLAGFTSNQPQHF
TRBJ2-7,TRBV20-1,-,many,TGCAGTGCTAGACCGTATGGACAACACTACGAGCAGTACTTC,CSARPYGQHYEQYF
TRBJ2-3,TRBV30,-,many,TGTGCCTGGAGTCCCCAGGAGGTTAGCACAGATACGCAGTATTTT,CAWSPQEVSTDTQYF
TRBJ1-4,TRBV4-1,TRBD1,-,TGCGCCAGCAGCCAGGGACAGGGGTATGAAAAACTGTTTTTT,CASSQGQGYEKLFF
TRBJ2-1,TRBV6-5,-,-,TGTGCCAGCAGTGCCGGGGCCTACAATGAGCAGTTCTTC,CASSAGAYNEQFF
TRBJ2-1,TRBV4-2,-,-,TGTGCCAGCAGCCAAGAAGAAGCGGAGAGCTCCTACAATGAGCAGTTCTTC,CASSQEEAESSYNEQFF
TRBJ2-2,TRBV15,-,few,TGTGCCACCAGCAGAGGGGGGATCAACACCGGGGAGCTGTTTTTT,CATSRGGINTGELFF
TRBJ2-7,TRBV6-2/TRBV6-3,TRBD2,-,TGTGCCAGCTGGGATTTGGCGGGAGTCGAGCAGTACTTC,CASWDLAGVEQYF
TRBJ2-2,TRBV12-3/TRBV12-4,TRBD2,many,TGTGCCAGCACCACTCGCTGGGAAACTAGCGGGAGGGATACCGGGGAGCTGTTTTTT,CASTTRWETSGRDTGELFF
TRBJ1-1,TRBV29-1,-,many,TGCAGCGTCGCGACGAGGGACACTGAAGCTTTCTTT,CSVATRDTEAFF
TRBJ2-7,TRBV20-1,TRBD2,many,TGCAGTGCGAACACCGGGACTAGCGTGTTTATGGGCGAGCAGTACTTC,CSANTGTSVFMGEQYF
TRBJ2-3,TRBV20-1,TRBD2,few,TGCAGTGCTAGAGATGGGGGGCCGACTAGCGGAGCTATCCCGGATACGCAGTATTTT,CSARDGGPTSGAIPDTQYF
TRBJ2-1,TRBV2,-,many,TGTGCCAGCAGTGAAGCGGGCAGGGTAAGATACAATGAGCAGTTCTTC,CASSEAGRVRYNEQFF
TRBJ2-5,TRBV20-1,-,many,TGCAGTGCTAGATCAGGGCAGAAGTACCAAGAGACCCAGTACTTC,CSARSGQKYQETQYF
TRBJ2-2,TRBV4-2,-,many,TGTGCCAGCAGCCCGAATACCCTGACGGGGGAGCTGTTTTTT,CASSPNTLTGELFF
TRBJ2-7,TRBV28,-,-,TGTGCCAGCAGTCCCTCCGTGGGGTACACCTACGAGCAGTACTTC,CASSPSVGYTYEQYF
TRBJ2-1,TRBV9,-,many,TGTGCCAGCAGCGTTAGTCGCGAGCGGCCGAGGAATGAGCAGTTCTTC,CASSVSRERPRNEQFF
TRBJ2-2,TRBV28,-,-,TGTGCCAGCAGCGTGGGGGTCGACACCGGGGAGCTGTTTTTT,CASSVGVDTGELFF
TRBJ2-6,TRBV7-9,-,many,TGTGCCAGCACCCCCCCCGGCTCTGGGGCCAACGTCCTGACTTTC,CASTPPGSGANVLTF
TRBJ2-7,TRBV12-3/TRBV12-4,TRBD1,-,TGTGCCAGCAGCTCACCGGACAGGGGACCCTACGAGCAGTACTTC,CASSSPDRGPYEQYF
TRBJ1-2,TRBV27,-,many,TGTGCCAGCAGTGCCGCAGGGGATGTGTTTGGCTACACCTTC,CASSAAGDVFGYTF
TRBJ2-4,TRBV20-1,TRBD1,-,TGCAGTGCTCACCCCTCTCCGGGACAGGGATTAAAAAACATTCAGTACTTC,CSAHPSPGQGLKNIQYF
TRBJ2-7,TRBV10-3,TRBD2,many,TGTGCCATCAGTGAGACGGGAGGGCCGGGAGAGCAGTACTTC,CAISETGGPGEQYF
TRBJ2-1,TRBV5-1,-,many,TGCGCCAGCAGCTTGGTCGAGAATGATGAGCAGTTCTTC,CASSLVENDEQFF
TRBJ2-6,TRBV7-8,-,-,TGTGCCAGCAGCTTAGAATTCTTTGGACCCTTGGCTGGGGCCAACGTCCTGACTTTC,CASSLEFFGPLAGANVLTF
TRBJ2-2,TRBV5-1,-,few,TGCGCCAGCAGCCGAGACACCGGGGAGCTGTTTTTT,CASSRDTGELFF
TRBJ1-1,TRBV20-1,TRBD1,few,TGCAGTGCTCCAGGGGGCAGAGGTACTGAAGCTTTCTTT,CSAPGGRGTEAFF
TRBJ2-3,TRBV28,TRBD2,-,TGTGCCAGCAGTTACGGACTAGCGGGGGCGACTAGCACAGATACGCAGTATTTT,CASSYGLAGATSTDTQYF
TRBJ2-7,TRBV28,TRBD1,many,TGTGCCAGCAGTGCCGGACAGGGGGACGAGCAGTACTTC,CASSAGQGDEQYF
TRBJ1-6,TRBV6-4,TRBD1,few,TGTGCCACTTCGGACAGGGGGAATTCACCCCTCCACTTT,CATSDRGNSPLHF
TRBJ2-3,TRBV7-9,-,many,TGTGCCAGCAGCTCCGGCACAGATACGCAGTATTTT,CASSSGTDTQYF
TRBJ2-7,TRBV27,-,few,TGTGCCAGCAGTCCGCCCCGCCTAGCCATCCGTTACGAGCAGTACTTC,CASSPPRLAIRYEQYF
TRBJ2-1,TRBV4-2,TRBD2,few,TGTGCCAGCAGCCCGCGGACTAGCGGGAGCACCTACAATGAGCAGTTCTTC,CASSPRTSGSTYNEQFF
TRBJ2-3,TRBV29-1,-,-,TGCAGCGTTGGCTCAGATACGCAGTATTTT,CSVGSDTQYF
TRBJ1-6,TRBV7-9,-,many,TGTGCCAGCAGCTTAGCTACGGCGGCCAATTCACCCCTCCACTTT,CASSLATAANSPLHF
TRBJ2-7,TRBV5-1,-,-,TGCGCCAGCAGCTTGGCTAGCCCCGAATACTACTCCTACGAGCAGTACTTC,CASSLASPEYYSYEQYF
TRBJ2-7,TRBV19,TRBD2,many,TGTGCCAGTAGTATTACCGGGAGCGGGAGTTACGAGCAGTACTTC,CASSITGSGSYEQYF
TRBJ2-1,TRBV7-8,-,many,TGTGCCAGCAGCTTCCTGATAAGCGGTTCCTACAATGAGCAGTTCTTC,CASSFLISGSYNEQFF
TRBJ2-7,TRBV14,TRBD2,-,TGTGCCAGCAGCCCTGGACTAGCGGGAGGTCCTATATCCTACGAGCAGTACTTC,CASSPGLAGGPISYEQYF
TRBJ2-7,TRBV29-1,-,few,TGCAGCGTTGAAGGTGGAGAGCCCTACGAGCAGTACTTC,CSVEGGEPYEQYF
TRBJ2-1,TRBV2,-,-,TGTGCCAGCAGTGAGGGGGATGTGCCCCCTATCAATGAGCAGTTCTTC,CASSEGDVPPINEQFF